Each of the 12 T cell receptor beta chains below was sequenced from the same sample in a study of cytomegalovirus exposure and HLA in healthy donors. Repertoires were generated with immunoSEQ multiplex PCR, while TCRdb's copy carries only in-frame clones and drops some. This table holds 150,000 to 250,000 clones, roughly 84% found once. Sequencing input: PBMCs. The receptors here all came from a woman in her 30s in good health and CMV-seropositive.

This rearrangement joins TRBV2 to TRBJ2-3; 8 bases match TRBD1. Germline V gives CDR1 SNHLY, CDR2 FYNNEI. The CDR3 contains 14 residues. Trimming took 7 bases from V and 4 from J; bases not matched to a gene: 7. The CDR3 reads CASNQGARADTQYF. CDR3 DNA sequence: TGTGCCAGCAATCAGGGGGCGAGGGCAGATACGCAGTATTTT.

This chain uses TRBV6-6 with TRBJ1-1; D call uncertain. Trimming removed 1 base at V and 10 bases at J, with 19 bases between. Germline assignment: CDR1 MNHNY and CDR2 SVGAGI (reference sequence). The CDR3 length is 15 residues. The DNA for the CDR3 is TGTGCCAGCAGTTACTTAGACGGGGAGGTCGGCCCAGCTTTCTTT. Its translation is CASSYLDGEVGPAFF.

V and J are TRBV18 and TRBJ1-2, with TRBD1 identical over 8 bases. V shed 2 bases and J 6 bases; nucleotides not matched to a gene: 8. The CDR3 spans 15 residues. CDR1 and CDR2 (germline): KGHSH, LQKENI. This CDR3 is CASSPLPRGLNGYTF. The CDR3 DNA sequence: TGTGCCAGCTCACCATTGCCCAGGGGGCTAAATGGCTACACCTTC.

The CDR3 loop is CASSKETGTNTEAFF. DNA of the CDR3: TGCGCCAGCAGCAAGGAGACAGGGACGAACACTGAAGCTTTCTTT. The chain carries TRBV5-1 and TRBJ1-1, with 7 bases identical to TRBD1. The CDR3 is 15 amino acids. The V segment lost 4 bases and the J segment 1 base; nucleotides outside the gene matches: 7. From germline, CDR1 is SGHRS and CDR2 YFSETQ. Full variable domain (missing parts from reference TRBV5-1 and TRBJ1-1): KAGVTQTPRYLIKTRGQQVTLSCSPISGHRSVSWYQQTPGQGLQFLFEYFSETQRNKGNFPGRFSGRQFSNSRSEMNVSTLELGDSALYLCASSKETGTNTEAFFGQGTRLTVV.

The CDR3, as DNA: TGTGCCAGCAGCTTTTACGGGCAGGGCCCCACCTACGAGCAGTACTTC. This encodes CASSFYGQGPTYEQYF. This sequence joins TRBV5-6 and TRBJ2-7; D is perhaps TRBD1 (5 bases). The CDR3 is 16 residues long. With 2 bases removed from V and 2 bases from J, the gap between germline ends came to 17 bases. Germline values: CDR1 SGHDT, CDR2 YYEEEE.

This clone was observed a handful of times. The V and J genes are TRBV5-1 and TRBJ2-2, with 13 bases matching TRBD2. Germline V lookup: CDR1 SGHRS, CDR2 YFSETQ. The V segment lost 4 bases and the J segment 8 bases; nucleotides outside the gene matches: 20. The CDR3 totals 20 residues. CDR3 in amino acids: CASSIFSGLAGVSGSGELFF. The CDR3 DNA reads TGCGCCAGCAGCATTTTCAGCGGACTAGCGGGAGTCAGCGGGAGTGGGGAGCTGTTTTTT.

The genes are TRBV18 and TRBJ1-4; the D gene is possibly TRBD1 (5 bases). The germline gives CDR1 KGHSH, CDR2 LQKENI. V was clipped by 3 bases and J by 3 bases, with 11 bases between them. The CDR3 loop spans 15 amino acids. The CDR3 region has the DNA TGTGCCAGCTCACCCGGGGGGAATGCTAATGAAAAACTGTTTTTT. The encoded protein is CASSPGGNANEKLFF.

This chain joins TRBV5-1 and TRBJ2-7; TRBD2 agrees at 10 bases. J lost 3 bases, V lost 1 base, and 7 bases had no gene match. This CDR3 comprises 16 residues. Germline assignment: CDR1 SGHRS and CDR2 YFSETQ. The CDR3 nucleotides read TGCGCCAGCAGCTTGACGGGACTAGCGAGTTACTACGAGCAGTACTTC. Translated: CASSLTGLASYYEQYF.

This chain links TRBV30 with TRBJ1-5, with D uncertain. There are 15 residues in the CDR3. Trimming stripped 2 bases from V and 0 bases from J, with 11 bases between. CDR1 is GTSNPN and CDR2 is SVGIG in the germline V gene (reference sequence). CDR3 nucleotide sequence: TGTGCCTGGAGTCCGGACTTTTCTAGCAATCAGCCCCAGCATTTT. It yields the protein CAWSPDFSSNQPQHF.

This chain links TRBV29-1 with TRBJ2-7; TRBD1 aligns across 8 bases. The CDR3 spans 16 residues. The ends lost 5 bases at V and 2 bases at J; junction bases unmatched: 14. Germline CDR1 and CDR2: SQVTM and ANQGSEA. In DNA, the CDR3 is TGCAGCGTTTCCGGGGGACAGGCCACGGGAACCTACGAGCAGTACTTC. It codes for CSVSGGQATGTYEQYF.

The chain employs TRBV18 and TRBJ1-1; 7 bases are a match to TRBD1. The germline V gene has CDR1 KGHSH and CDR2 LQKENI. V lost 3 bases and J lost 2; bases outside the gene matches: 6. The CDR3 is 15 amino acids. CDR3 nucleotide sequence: TGTGCCAGCTCACCGGAGGCAGGGGGAAACACTGAAGCTTTCTTT. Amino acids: CASSPEAGGNTEAFF.

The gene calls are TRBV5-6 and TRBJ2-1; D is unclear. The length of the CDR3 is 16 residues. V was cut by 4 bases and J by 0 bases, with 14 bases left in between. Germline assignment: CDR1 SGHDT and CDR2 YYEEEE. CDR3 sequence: CASSHRLSSSYNEQFF. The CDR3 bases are TGTGCCAGCAGCCATAGATTATCGAGCTCCTACAATGAGCAGTTCTTC.